The 18 T cell receptor beta chains below come from one sample, sequenced in a study of T-cell memory formation after mild COVID-19. TCRdb used MiXCR to reprocess the 5' RACE reads, holding one entry per CDR3 protein. Of approximately 560,000 distinct CDR3 sequences in the sample, approximately 15% were seen once. The sequenced material came from PBMCs or a T cell subset sorted from them (not recorded which). The receptors stem from an adult woman who had mild COVID-19 (a few samples of this study predate the infection). Cell type and time point are not known.

The chain employs TRBV7-9 and TRBJ1-1; TRBD1 is a possible D gene (6 bases). The ends were cut back, 1 base at V and 4 bases at J, with 13 bases in the middle. Germline CDR1 is SEHNR and CDR2 is FQNEAQ (reference sequence). The CDR3 covers 15 residues. Here the CDR3 reads CASSLEGGVATEAFF. The CDR3 bases are TGTGCCAGCAGCTTAGAAGGGGGGGTCGCCACTGAAGCTTTCTTT.

CDR3 DNA: TGTGCCAGCAGCTTAACCGGGACAGGGCACGAGCAGTACTTC. Its protein product is CASSLTGTGHEQYF. V and J are TRBV5-5 and TRBJ2-7; 9 bases map to TRBD1. The germline CDR1 and CDR2 sequences are SGHKS and YYEKEE (reference sequence). J gave up 5 bases and V 2 bases, and 5 bases lay outside the gene matches. The CDR3 contains 14 residues.

The chain combines TRBV24-1 with TRBJ2-3, with a tentative D call TRBD1 (6 bases). The CDR3 spans 15 residues. V gave up 7 bases and J gave up 2 bases, with 15 bases separating them. Germline lookup yields CDR1 KGHDR and CDR2 SFDVKD. In DNA form, the CDR3 reads TGTGCCACCAGAAGCACAGGGATTTCCACAGATACGCAGTATTTT. It is translated as CATRSTGISTDTQYF.

This clonotype occurred many times. The J gene is TRBJ1-2, the V gene TRBV29-1; TRBD1 aligns across 9 bases. The ends lost 4 bases at V and 8 bases at J; junction bases unmatched: 11. CDR1 SQVTM and CDR2 ANQGSEA come from the germline V gene. The CDR3 has 14 residues. CDR3: CSVGRTGATRGYTF. Here the CDR3 DNA reads TGCAGCGTTGGAAGGACAGGGGCTACTCGGGGCTACACCTTC.

This clonotype was found a few times. The chain has TRBV7-9 and TRBJ1-5; the D is unclear. The CDR3 runs to 14 residues. The germline gives CDR1 SEHNR, CDR2 FQNEAQ (reference sequence). Trimming pared 3 bases from V and 1 base from J, leaving 7 bases between. The CDR3 reads CASSLPESNQPQHF. The CDR3, as DNA: TGTGCCAGCAGCTTGCCGGAGAGCAATCAGCCCCAGCATTTT. The whole variable domain, remainder taken from reference TRBV7-9 and TRBJ1-5, is DTGVSQNPRHKITKRGQNVTFRCDPISEHNRLYWYRQTLGQGPEFLTYFQNEAQLEKSRLLSDRFSAERPKGSFSTLEIQRTEQGDSAMYLCASSLPESNQPQHFGDGTRLSIL.

The chain is built from TRBV5-6 and TRBJ2-1; maybe TRBD2 (5 bases). Deletions cut 3 bases from V and 5 bases from J, with 9 bases between. Per germline, CDR1 SGHDT and CDR2 YYEEEE. CDR3 length: 13 residues. CDR3 DNA sequence: TGTGCCAGCAGCTCGGACTGGAACAATGAGCAGTTCTTC. It yields the protein CASSSDWNNEQFF.

As for this clonotype: A read error may account for a junction end that differs from germline. The rearrangement uses TRBV7-7 and TRBJ2-1; D unclear. This CDR3 is 13 amino acids long. From germline, CDR1 is SSHAT and CDR2 FNYEAQ (reference sequence). CDR3 protein: CASSLLMKNEQFF. The CDR3, as DNA: TGTGCTAGCAGCTTACTGATGAAGAATGAGCAGTTCTTC.

DNA for the CDR3: TGTGCCAGCAGAGAGGACAGGGGTTATGGCTACACCTTC. It encodes CASREDRGYGYTF. The V and J genes are TRBV13 and TRBJ1-2, with 9 bases that match TRBD1. J was trimmed by 5 bases and V by 6 bases; bases with no gene match: 4. Germline loops: CDR1 PRHDT, CDR2 FYEKMQ (reference sequence). The CDR3 extends over 13 amino acids.

There are a few counts of this clonotype. The genes are TRBV12-3 or TRBV12-4 and TRBJ1-5; no firm D call. The CDR3 covers 14 residues. Trimming left V 6 bases short and J 0 bases short, with 9 bases between. CDR3 sequence: CASRHQSSNQPQHF. CDR3 nucleotide sequence: TGTGCCAGCAGACATCAGAGTAGCAATCAGCCCCAGCATTTT.

This chain connects TRBV4-2 to TRBJ1-1, with 8 nucleotides matching TRBD1. This CDR3 comprises 15 residues. Trimming cost V 1 base and J 5 bases; bases outside gene matches: 6. Germline CDR1 is LGHNA and CDR2 is YNFKEQ. In DNA form, the CDR3 reads TGTGCCAGCAGCCAAGTTGGACAGGGTCAGACTGAAGCTTTCTTT. This gives the protein CASSQVGQGQTEAFF.

This clonotype has only a few counts. The chain employs TRBV29-1 and TRBJ2-3; D is possibly TRBD1 (5 bases). The V end was cut by 0 bases, the J end by 2 bases, with 12 bases between. From germline, CDR1 is SQVTM and CDR2 ANQGSEA. The CDR3 is made up of 15 amino acids. The chain's CDR3 is CSVEDRTRVTDTQYF. The CDR3 DNA reads as TGCAGCGTTGAAGATCGGACACGCGTCACAGATACGCAGTATTTT.

This clonotype turned up a few times. The chain couples TRBV12-3 or TRBV12-4 to TRBJ2-1, with D tentatively TRBD2 (5 bases). Trimming cost V 8 bases and J 13 bases, with 12 bases left between them. There are 10 residues in the CDR3. CDR3 DNA: TGTGCCAGCTCGAATAGCGACCAGTTCTTC. Its translation: CASSNSDQFF.

The chain is built from TRBV27 and TRBJ2-3; 12 positions match TRBD1. The trim removed 6 bases at V and 1 base at J, leaving 17 bases unmatched. This CDR3 has 20 amino acids. Germline CDR1 and CDR2: MNHEY and SMNVEV (reference sequence). This chain's CDR3 is CASSHLGGDRGQVGTDTQYF. CDR3 bases: TGTGCCAGCAGCCATTTAGGAGGGGACAGGGGGCAAGTGGGCACAGATACGCAGTATTTT.

The chain couples TRBV7-8 to TRBJ2-7, with TRBD2 identical over 11 bases. CDR1 is SGHVS and CDR2 is FQNEAQ in the germline V gene. The CDR3 covers 14 residues. Trimming took 3 bases from V and 5 from J; bases not matched to a gene: 3. For the CDR3, the DNA is TGTGCCAGCAGCTTTAGCGGGGGGGCCAACGAGCAGTACTTC. Its translation: CASSFSGGANEQYF. Combining the CDR3 with reference TRBV7-8 and TRBJ2-7 gives the whole variable domain GAGVSQSPRYKVAKRGQDVALRCDPISGHVSLFWYQQALGQGPEFLTYFQNEAQLDKSGLPSDRFFAERPEGSVSTLKIQRTQQEDSAVYLCASSFSGGANEQYFGPGTRLTVT.

This clonotype came up a few times. The gene calls are TRBV20-1 and TRBJ2-7; no firm D call. This CDR3 has 12 amino acids. V lost 0 bases, J lost 2 bases, and 5 bases lay in between. Germline lookup yields CDR1 DFQATT and CDR2 SNEGSKA (reference sequence). This CDR3 is CSARDPTYEQYF. Written as DNA, the CDR3 is TGCAGTGCTAGAGATCCTACCTACGAGCAGTACTTC.

This clonotype was observed a handful of times. This chain uses TRBV7-6 with TRBJ2-7; no clear D. V gave up 1 base and J gave up 7 bases, with 17 bases separating them. Germline V gene sequence: CDR1 SGHVS, CDR2 FNYEAQ. This CDR3 has 15 residues. CDR3 protein: CASSLGVGSRWEQYF. The CDR3 DNA sequence: TGTGCCAGCAGCTTAGGGGTCGGAAGCCGATGGGAGCAGTACTTC.

This clonotype was found a few times. V usage is TRBV27 and J usage is TRBJ1-1, with D perhaps matching TRBD1 (5 bases). Germline lookup yields CDR1 MNHEY and CDR2 SMNVEV (reference sequence). There are 14 residues in the CDR3. The V end was cut by 3 bases, the J end by 4 bases, with 12 bases between. CDR3 amino acids: CASSFGGVGTEAFF. The CDR3 DNA reads TGTGCCAGCAGTTTTGGGGGGGTGGGCACTGAAGCTTTCTTT.

This clonotype was found many times. The chain employs TRBV27 and TRBJ1-1; D uncertain. The CDR3 loop spans 13 amino acids. V was shortened by 3 bases and J by 5 bases, with 10 bases between the two germline ends. Germline CDR1 is MNHEY and CDR2 is SMNVEV (reference sequence). The CDR3 protein is CASSFLGGTEAFF. The DNA for the CDR3 is TGTGCCAGCAGTTTTCTTGGAGGGACTGAAGCTTTCTTT.